The rows below give T cell receptor beta chains drawn from one sample of a study of vaccination and CD4 T cells after COVID-19. TCRdb recomputed calls from the PCR reads with MiXCR, one row per CDR3 protein. There are about 21,000 distinct CDR3 sequences in the sample; 26% occur only once, and roughly 11% lies in the top ten. Their antigen targets remain unknown. Material for sequencing was cultured CD4+ T cells from blood. These receptors all stem from a human donor with COVID-19. CDR3s include the opening cysteine and the closing phenylalanine or tryptophan. The D gene is left open where the match is weak. Clone size is shown for a subset of rows, as once, few, many or a class of expanded clone.

v_call,d_call,clone_size,j_call,cdr3_nt,cdr3_aa
TRBV28,-,few,TRBJ2-5,TGTGCCAGCAGTTTTTTGCACGAGACCCAGTACTTC,CASSFLHETQYF
TRBV7-8,TRBD1,-,TRBJ2-7,TGTGCCAGCAGCCATAGGACAGGGGGCTTTTTGAACGAGCAGTACTTC,CASSHRTGGFLNEQYF
TRBV28,TRBD1,few,TRBJ1-4,TGTGCCAGCAGTCTGGGGCAACAGGGGCTCCGTGAAAAACTGTTTTTT,CASSLGQQGLREKLFF
TRBV18,-,few,TRBJ2-3,TGTGCCAGCTCACCGCGCGAAACAGATACGCAGTATTTT,CASSPRETDTQYF
TRBV4-3,-,-,TRBJ1-2,TGCGCCAGCAGCCAAGATGGGGTCGGTGGGCTTAACTATGGCTACACCTTC,CASSQDGVGGLNYGYTF
TRBV6-1,TRBD1,few,TRBJ2-3,TGTGCCGGTCGACAGGGCCAAAGATTCTCTAGCACAGATACGCAGTATTTT,CAGRQGQRFSSTDTQYF
TRBV6-1,-,few,TRBJ2-2,TGTGCCAGCAGCTCCAGTAGGGGGGGCACCGGGGAGCTGTTTTTT,CASSSSRGGTGELFF
TRBV11-3,-,-,TRBJ1-2,TGTGCCAGCAGCTTAGTTGCGGGGCGGGGGGCCCCCGGTGGCTACACCTTC,CASSLVAGRGAPGGYTF
TRBV5-1,-,-,TRBJ2-7,TGCGCCAGCAGCGGGGGGACTTACGAGCAGTACTTC,CASSGGTYEQYF
TRBV19,-,-,TRBJ2-3,TGTGCCAGTAGTTTCCAGAGCACAGATACGCAGTATTTT,CASSFQSTDTQYF
TRBV7-2,-,-,TRBJ1-2,TGTGCCAGCAGCTTATGGGGTCCCCCGGGCTATGGCTACACCTTC,CASSLWGPPGYGYTF
TRBV3-1,TRBD1,-,TRBJ1-2,TGTGCCAGCAGGGGGACAGAGATATATGGCTACACCTTC,CASRGTEIYGYTF
TRBV4-1,-,-,TRBJ2-2,TGCGCCAGCAGCCATGGGAAGGGGGGGGCCCCTCTTATCGGGGAGCCGTTTTTT,CASSHGKGGAPLIGEPFF
TRBV5-4,-,few,TRBJ2-5,TGTGCCAGCCGGGGGACAGTACAAGAGACCCAGTACTTC,CASRGTVQETQYF
TRBV7-2,-,-,TRBJ1-1,TGTGCCAGCAGCTTAGAGGTCGCGCAGCCTGAAGCTTTCTTT,CASSLEVAQPEAFF
TRBV7-2,TRBD2,-,TRBJ2-3,TGTGCCAGCAGCCCGGGGCGGGGGACTCCCACAGATATGCAGTATTTT,CASSPGRGTPTDMQYF
TRBV5-6,-,-,TRBJ1-2,TGTGCCAGCAGCTTCGGGAGGGGAGAAGGCTACACCTTC,CASSFGRGEGYTF
TRBV12-3/TRBV12-4,-,few,TRBJ2-1,TGTGCCAGCAGGGAATATTATGAGCAGTTCTTC,CASREYYEQFF
TRBV7-2,-,few,TRBJ1-1,TGTGCCAGCAGACAACAAGGGAACACTGAAGCTTTCTTT,CASRQQGNTEAFF
TRBV30,-,-,TRBJ2-7,TGTGCCTGGAGTTCCGGGGGCCACGAGCAGTACTTC,CAWSSGGHEQYF
TRBV2,-,few,TRBJ1-1,TGTGCCAGCAGTGATGAGGGAGGCACTGAAGCTTTCTTT,CASSDEGGTEAFF
TRBV7-9,-,-,TRBJ2-3,TGTGCCAGCAGCTTAACAGATACGCAGTGTTTT,CASSLTDTQCF
TRBV5-4,-,-,TRBJ1-6,TGTGCCAGCAGCTTGCGGCAGAATAATTCACCCCTCCACTTT,CASSLRQNNSPLHF
TRBV11-1,TRBD1,-,TRBJ2-1,TGTGCCAGCAGCTTCACGGGACAGGGGCTTGGTGAGCAGTTCTTC,CASSFTGQGLGEQFF
TRBV19,TRBD2,-,TRBJ2-3,TGTGCCACCCTGGCGGGCGGGGGGTCCACAGATACGCAGTATTTT,CATLAGGGSTDTQYF
TRBV19,-,-,TRBJ2-5,TGTGCCAGTAGTAGTAGGAGAGGGGGGCAAGAGACCCAGTACTTC,CASSSRRGGQETQYF
TRBV6-5,-,-,TRBJ1-6,TGTGCCAGCAGTTATCGGGGTGATGATAATTCACCCCTCCACTTT,CASSYRGDDNSPLHF
TRBV20-1,-,few,TRBJ2-5,TGCAGTGCTGACGGGACGCTGGAGACCCAGTACTTC,CSADGTLETQYF
TRBV20-1,TRBD2,few,TRBJ2-3,TGCAGTGCTGGGGGGGACCAAAGCATCACAGATACGCAGTATTTT,CSAGGDQSITDTQYF
TRBV6-4,-,-,TRBJ2-2,TGTGCCAGCAGTGAAGAACAGGGTGACCGGGAGCTGTTTTTT,CASSEEQGDRELFF
TRBV20-1,TRBD1,-,TRBJ1-1,TGCAGTGCTAGAGCGGGACAGGACCCTAAGATTGGTGAAGCTTTCTTT,CSARAGQDPKIGEAFF
TRBV6-1,-,-,TRBJ1-3,TGTGCCAGCATGACAGCTCTTACTGGAAACACCATATATTTT,CASMTALTGNTIYF
TRBV20-1,-,-,TRBJ1-6,TGCAGTGGTAAGAGCTCTCGGGACTCGAATTCACCCCTCCACTTT,CSGKSSRDSNSPLHF
TRBV7-8,-,-,TRBJ2-5,TGTGCCAGCAGCATCCGGGGTCGAAAAGAGACCCAGTACTTC,CASSIRGRKETQYF
TRBV14,-,few,TRBJ1-1,TGTGCCAGCAGCCCCTTGGGAGGGGAGGAGGACACTGAAGCTTTCTTT,CASSPLGGEEDTEAFF
TRBV7-2,-,-,TRBJ1-5,TGTGCCAGCGGCTTAAAAAGGGGGGTAGAGCAGCCCCAGCATTTT,CASGLKRGVEQPQHF
TRBV11-1,-,-,TRBJ2-6,TGTGCCAGCAGCTTAGTTCGCAGAAGCTCTGGGGCCAACGTCCTGACTTTC,CASSLVRRSSGANVLTF
TRBV12-3/TRBV12-4,-,-,TRBJ2-6,TGTGCCAGCAGTTTCCCCGAGGGGAGAGGGGCCAACGTCCTGACTTTC,CASSFPEGRGANVLTF
TRBV6-5,-,-,TRBJ2-7,TGTGCCAGCAGTTACTCGACATCTGCGTCCCCCAGCGAGCAGTACTTC,CASSYSTSASPSEQYF
TRBV5-6,TRBD1,-,TRBJ1-1,TGTGCCAGCAGAATAAAAAGACAGGGCCTAGTGTATGACACTGAAGCTTTCTTT,CASRIKRQGLVYDTEAFF
TRBV11-2,-,-,TRBJ1-2,TGTGCCAGCAGCTTTATACGGACCCTAGCTAACTATGGCTACACCTTC,CASSFIRTLANYGYTF
TRBV12-3/TRBV12-4,-,-,TRBJ2-1,TGTGCCAGCAGTTTGAGGGGACCTGTTCGCAATGAGCAGTTCTTC,CASSLRGPVRNEQFF
TRBV20-1,TRBD2,few,TRBJ2-3,TGCAGTGCAACCCCATGGACTAGCGGGAATGGAGATACGCAGTATTTT,CSATPWTSGNGDTQYF
TRBV6-1,TRBD1,-,TRBJ1-2,TGTGCCAGCAGTGAACGAAGGGACAGGGTGAACTATGGCTACACCTTC,CASSERRDRVNYGYTF
TRBV7-6,-,-,TRBJ2-7,TGTGCCAGCCAAGCCGGGGCAGACTACGAGCAGTACTTC,CASQAGADYEQYF
TRBV19,-,few,TRBJ1-3,TGTGCCAGTACCCTTGGACAGTCCGGAAACACCATATATTTT,CASTLGQSGNTIYF
TRBV7-9,-,few,TRBJ2-2,TGTGCCACCGTAACGGAGGGTCTTAGCACCGGGGAGCTGTTTTTT,CATVTEGLSTGELFF
TRBV6-2/TRBV6-3,-,-,TRBJ1-2,TGTGCCAGCAGTTACCCCCCGACGGTAAACTATGGCTACACCTTC,CASSYPPTVNYGYTF
TRBV27,-,-,TRBJ1-5,TGTGCCAGCTCAGAAAGGGTGAGCAATCAGCCCCAGCATTTT,CASSERVSNQPQHF
TRBV7-9,-,-,TRBJ2-7,TGTGCCAGCAGCCGTACAGCCTCTATCTCCTACGAGCAGTACTTC,CASSRTASISYEQYF
TRBV19,-,-,TRBJ2-2,TGTGCCAGTACCCCCCTGGCGAACCGCGGGGAGCTGTTTTTT,CASTPLANRGELFF
TRBV6-1,TRBD1,-,TRBJ2-6,TGTGCCAGCAGAGACTTAACTGGACAGGGAACATCTGGGGCCAACGTCCTGACTTTC,CASRDLTGQGTSGANVLTF
TRBV6-1,TRBD1,-,TRBJ2-1,TGTGCCAGCACCCCCTGGGAACAGGGGGCTCGAAATGAGCAGTTCTTC,CASTPWEQGARNEQFF
TRBV19,-,few,TRBJ1-6,TGTGCCAGTAGTATGCAGGCTTCACCCCTCCACTTT,CASSMQASPLHF
TRBV6-5,TRBD1,-,TRBJ2-1,TGTGCCAGCAGTTACGGGGACAGGGCTTACAATGAGCAGTTCTTC,CASSYGDRAYNEQFF
TRBV6-1,-,-,TRBJ1-3,TGTGCCAGCCGAGGAACCAGGGCTCCCTTTGGAAACACCATATATTTT,CASRGTRAPFGNTIYF
TRBV19,-,once,TRBJ2-7,TGTGCCAGTAGCGCCCCCCTAGGAGGGGGCTTCTCCTACGAGCAGTACTTC,CASSAPLGGGFSYEQYF
TRBV5-4,-,few,TRBJ2-7,TGTGCCAGCAGCTCGGGCCGGCGGACGGGGTCTGACGAGCAGTACTTC,CASSSGRRTGSDEQYF
TRBV12-3/TRBV12-4,TRBD1,-,TRBJ2-7,TGTGCCAGCAGCCGGGACAGGGGAGGGGTCTACGAGCAGTACTTC,CASSRDRGGVYEQYF